Listed here are 20 T cell receptor beta chains from one sample, sequenced in a study of blood T cell repertoires in COVID-19 (dated by TCRdb to about 2020). Library preparation employed the immunoSEQ multiplex PCR assay. TCRdb mirrors the immuneACCESS table, restricted to in-frame sequences. Some clones are absent from its copies; in checked studies, under half trace to an unresolved V gene, and the reason for the others is unknown. This sample has 210,000 or so clones in its table, and about four fifths of those were observed once. 1.8% of the sample comes from the top ten. Specimen: PBMCs or T cells enriched from blood (not recorded which). The receptors originated from a man aged 55 to 70 who had recovered from COVID-19.

DNA for the CDR3: TGCGCCAGCAGCTCCCAGTTCAGGGACCAAGAGACCCAGTACTTC. It codes for CASSSQFRDQETQYF. The genes are TRBV5-1 and TRBJ2-5; tentative D call: TRBD1 (5 bases). Deletions cut 3 bases from V and 0 bases from J, with 12 bases between. There are 15 residues in the CDR3. The V gene's germline CDR1 is SGHRS and CDR2 YFSETQ. The full variable domain, its missing parts supplied by reference TRBV5-1 and TRBJ2-5, is KAGVTQTPRYLIKTRGQQVTLSCSPISGHRSVSWYQQTPGQGLQFLFEYFSETQRNKGNFPGRFSGRQFSNSRSEMNVSTLELGDSALYLCASSSQFRDQETQYFGPGTRLLVL.

This clone was recorded only once. V is TRBV6-2 or TRBV6-3 and J is TRBJ2-7; no clear D gene. Between the trimmed V and J ends, which lost 4 bases and 5 bases, there was a span of 6 bases. Germline CDR1 and CDR2: MNHEY and SVGEGT. This CDR3 region has 11 residues. DNA for the CDR3: TGTGCCAGCAGTTCTCAGGACGAGCAGTACTTC. This encodes CASSSQDEQYF.

Only one count was recorded for this clone. The CDR3 reads CSASPGQGDQPQHF. In nucleotides, the CDR3 is TGCAGTGCTAGTCCGGGACAGGGAGATCAGCCCCAGCATTTT. The chain couples TRBV20-1 to TRBJ1-5, with 9 bases aligning to TRBD1. Germline CDR1 DFQATT, CDR2 SNEGSKA (reference sequence). After removal of 3 bases from V and 5 bases from J, the junction contained 5 bases not matched to a gene. This CDR3 has 14 amino acids.

This chain links TRBV7-3 with TRBJ1-2; 9 bases fit TRBD1. Germline-derived CDR1 and CDR2 are SGHTA and FQGTGA. With V trimmed by 6 bases and J by 4 bases, 6 bases remained unmatched. This CDR3 has 14 amino acids. The CDR3 bases are TGTGCCAGCAGTCCCACAGGGGGCTTCTATGGCTACACCTTC. Its translation: CASSPTGGFYGYTF.

The chain employs TRBV7-9 and TRBJ1-1; 7 nucleotides match TRBD1. Germline V gene lookup returns CDR1 SEHNR and CDR2 FQNEAQ (reference sequence). J gave up 7 bases and V 5 bases, and 13 bases lay outside the gene matches. The CDR3 spans 15 residues. CDR3 region: CASSQGQRLGGEAFF. Here the CDR3 DNA reads TGTGCCAGCAGCCAGGGACAGCGGTTAGGAGGTGAAGCTTTCTTT.

The chain combines TRBV11-3 with TRBJ2-1; tentative D call: TRBD1 (7 bases). Per the germline V gene, CDR1 is SGHNT and CDR2 is YENEEA. The length of the CDR3 is 15 residues. Between the trimmed V and J ends, which lost 3 bases and 7 bases, there was a span of 16 bases. This chain's CDR3 is CASSLRGRGSNEQFF. The CDR3 DNA follows: TGTGCCAGCAGCTTGCGGGGCAGGGGGTCGAATGAGCAGTTCTTC.

The chain joins TRBV6-5 to TRBJ2-2; 8 nucleotides match TRBD2. Germline V gene sequence: CDR1 MNHEY, CDR2 SVGAGI. V trimming: 5 bases; J trimming: 4 bases; junction bases outside the gene matches: 3. The CDR3 totals 14 residues. The CDR3 loop reads CASSIRGGTGELFF. The CDR3 nucleotides read TGTGCCAGCAGTATCCGGGGGGGCACCGGGGAGCTGTTTTTT.

The rearrangement links TRBV5-6 to TRBJ2-4; maybe TRBD2 (6 bases). The germline gives CDR1 SGHDT, CDR2 YYEEEE. V was clipped by 0 bases and J by 1 base, with 11 bases between them. CDR3 length equals 16 residues. CDR3 in DNA: TGTGCCAGCAGCTTGGGTGGAGGGTCGGCCAAAAACATTCAGTACTTC. This sequence encodes CASSLGGGSAKNIQYF.

The rearrangement joins TRBV7-2 to TRBJ1-5, with 9 bases fitting TRBD1. CDR3 size: 15 residues. Germline lookup yields CDR1 SGHTA and CDR2 FQGNSA. Germline trimming cut 5 bases from V and 6 bases from J; bases unmatched to any gene: 8. In nucleotides, the CDR3 is TGTGCCAGCAGCCCCGGACAGGGGATATCTCAGCCCCAGCATTTT. Translated, it gives CASSPGQGISQPQHF. The entire variable domain, with the rest obtained from reference TRBV7-2 and TRBJ1-5, is as follows: GAGVSQSPSNKVTEKGKDVELRCDPISGHTALYWYRQSLGQGLEFLIYFQGNSAPDKSGLPSDRFSAERTGGSVSTLTIQRTQQEDSAVYLCASSPGQGISQPQHFGDGTRLSIL.

The V call is TRBV3-1 (or the pseudogene TRBV3-2), the J call TRBJ1-1; D might be TRBD1 (6 bases). V was pared by 4 bases and J by 11 bases, with 11 bases between. The germline gives CDR1 LGHDT, CDR2 YNNKEL (reference sequence). CDR3 size: 11 residues. CDR3: CASSRSGAAFF. CDR3 nucleotide sequence: TGTGCCAGCAGCCGATCAGGGGCGGCTTTCTTT.

The chain links TRBV18 to TRBJ2-3; TRBD2 matches 14 bases. V was clipped by 3 bases and J by 4 bases; unmatched bases: 3. The CDR3 contains 16 residues. The germline CDR1 and CDR2 sequences are KGHSH and LQKENI. The CDR3 DNA reads as TGTGCCAGCTCACCGGGACTAGCGGGGGAGGCAGATACGCAGTATTTT. Translated: CASSPGLAGEADTQYF.

This chain links TRBV6-2 or TRBV6-3 with TRBJ2-6; 8 bases are shared with TRBD2. The V and J ends lost 2 bases and 3 bases, in that order; junction bases with no gene match: 6. CDR1 and CDR2 from the germline V gene are MNHEY and SVGEGT. The CDR3 is 17 amino acids. CDR3 in amino acids: CASSYPGGGGGANVLTF. The CDR3 DNA sequence: TGTGCCAGCAGTTACCCCGGGGGGGGAGGTGGGGCCAACGTCCTGACTTTC.

The table lists this clone with a few counts. The V call is TRBV11-3, the J call TRBJ2-1; 8 bases agree with TRBD1. Germline assignment: CDR1 SGHNT and CDR2 YENEEA. With 1 base clipped from V and 9 bases from J, the junction kept 5 bases outside the gene matches. The CDR3 sequence is 14 residues long. The CDR3 protein is CASSLAQGATEQFF. In DNA, the CDR3 is TGTGCCAGCAGCTTAGCGCAGGGGGCTACTGAGCAGTTCTTC.

This clone came up once. The gene calls are TRBV11-2 and TRBJ1-2; no reliable D call. V gave up 5 bases and J gave up 2 bases, with 9 bases separating them. This CDR3 is 13 amino acids long. Germline-derived CDR1 and CDR2 are SGHAT and FQNNGV. Here the CDR3 DNA reads TGTGCCAGCAGCGCTGGACTAAACTATGGCTACACCTTC. This translates into CASSAGLNYGYTF.

This clone occurred once. The V call is TRBV5-6, the J call TRBJ2-1; TRBD2 is a possible D gene (6 bases). The length of the CDR3 is 15 residues. V was clipped by 0 bases and J by 5 bases, with 12 bases between them. Germline CDR1 reads SGHDT; CDR2 reads YYEEEE. The CDR3, as DNA: TGTGCCAGCAGCTTGGCCGGGGGTAACAACAATGAGCAGTTCTTC. This encodes CASSLAGGNNNEQFF.

This chain connects TRBV16 to TRBJ1-1, with 9 bases fitting TRBD1. CDR1 KGHSY and CDR2 FQNENV come from the germline V gene. V trimming: 2 bases; J trimming: 4 bases; junction bases outside the gene matches: 5. The CDR3 has 15 residues. The DNA for the CDR3 is TGTGCCAGCAGCCAAATGACAGGGGGTCTCACTGAAGCTTTCTTT. Its translation: CASSQMTGGLTEAFF.

The chain combines TRBV29-1 with TRBJ2-6; D unclear. From germline, CDR1 is SQVTM and CDR2 ANQGSEA. The CDR3 runs to 17 residues. V lost 1 base and J 0 bases, leaving 13 bases between the germline ends. CDR3 sequence reads: CSVEGLEQDSGANVLTF. The CDR3 DNA sequence: TGCAGCGTTGAAGGGTTGGAGCAAGACTCTGGGGCCAACGTCCTGACTTTC.

This clone showed up just a few times. The chain combines TRBV7-9 with TRBJ1-1, with unresolved D. Germline V gene lookup returns CDR1 SEHNR and CDR2 FQNEAQ (reference sequence). This CDR3 spans 14 amino acids. Trimming pared 5 bases from V and 4 bases from J, leaving 14 bases between. The CDR3 loop reads CASSPTSGGTEAFF. The CDR3 DNA is TGTGCCAGCAGCCCTACCAGTGGCGGCACTGAAGCTTTCTTT. The full variable domain, with the rest looked up from reference TRBV7-9 and TRBJ1-1, is DTGVSQNPRHKITKRGQNVTFRCDPISEHNRLYWYRQTLGQGPEFLTYFQNEAQLEKSRLLSDRFSAERPKGSFSTLEIQRTEQGDSAMYLCASSPTSGGTEAFFGQGTRLTVV.

The rearrangement uses TRBV7-8 and TRBJ2-3; 11 nucleotides agree with TRBD2. From germline, CDR1 is SGHVS and CDR2 FQNEAQ. The CDR3 consists of 15 residues. V shed 4 bases, J shed 7 bases, and the junction held 7 bases outside the gene matches. The CDR3: CASSSPGTSGNTQYF. The DNA of the CDR3 is TGTGCCAGCAGCTCCCCCGGGACTAGCGGAAATACGCAGTATTTT.

The rearrangement joins TRBV11-2 to TRBJ1-4; a possible D gene is TRBD1 (6 bases). The V and J ends lost 5 bases and 8 bases respectively, with 12 bases between them. The CDR3 is made up of 13 amino acids. Per germline, CDR1 SGHAT and CDR2 FQNNGV. The CDR3 DNA reads as TGTGCCAGCAGCGCCCCCAGGGGAGAAAAACTGTTTTTT. Amino acids: CASSAPRGEKLFF. Complete variable domain (other parts from reference TRBV11-2 and TRBJ1-4): EAGVAQSPRYKIIEKRQSVAFWCNPISGHATLYWYQQILGQGPKLLIQFQNNGVVDDSQLPKDRFSAERLKGVDSTLKIQPAKLEDSAVYLCASSAPRGEKLFFGSGTQLSVL.